This T cell receptor beta chain was sequenced in a study of Tregs in tolerant kidney transplant recipients. The assay was immunoSEQ multiplex PCR, and TCRdb's table has in-frame clones only and misses some. The sample includes 200,000 to 300,000 clones, more than 65% of them seen just once. Turning to this clone: The antigen is unknown.

Points from the study as a whole: Biological reproducibility was not directly addressed in this study.

CD4+CD25+CD127- Tregs, CD4+CD25- non-Tregs, CD4 and CD8 cells were sorted. CDR3 length: 14 residues. The germline gives CDR1 MNHEY, CDR2 SMNVEV (reference sequence). V was shortened by 3 bases and J by 7 bases, with 14 bases between the two germline ends. The chain couples TRBV27 to TRBJ2-3; D might be TRBD1 or TRBD2, each matching 5 bases. Material for sequencing was CD4+ T cells from blood. The sequence was obtained from a human donor in good health. The CDR3 is CASSFISGPYTQYF. CDR3 sequence (DNA): TGTGCCAGCAGTTTTATCTCGGGACCCTATACGCAGTATTTT.